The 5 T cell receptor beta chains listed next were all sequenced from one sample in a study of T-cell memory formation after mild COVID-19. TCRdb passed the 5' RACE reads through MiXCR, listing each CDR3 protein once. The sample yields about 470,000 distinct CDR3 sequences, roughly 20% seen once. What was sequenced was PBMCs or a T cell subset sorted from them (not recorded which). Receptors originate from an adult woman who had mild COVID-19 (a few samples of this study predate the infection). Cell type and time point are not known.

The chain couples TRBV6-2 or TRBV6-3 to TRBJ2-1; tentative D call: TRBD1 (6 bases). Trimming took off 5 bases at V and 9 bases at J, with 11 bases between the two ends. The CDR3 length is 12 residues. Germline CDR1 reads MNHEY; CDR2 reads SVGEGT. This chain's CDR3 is CASSLTGIEQFF. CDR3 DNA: TGTGCCAGCAGTCTTACAGGGATTGAGCAGTTCTTC.

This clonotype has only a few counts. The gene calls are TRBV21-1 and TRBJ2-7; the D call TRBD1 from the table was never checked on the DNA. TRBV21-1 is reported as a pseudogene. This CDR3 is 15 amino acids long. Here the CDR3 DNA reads TGTGCCAGCAGCAAGACCGGGACAGGGATTTGCGAGCAGTACTTC. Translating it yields CASSKTGTGICEQYF.

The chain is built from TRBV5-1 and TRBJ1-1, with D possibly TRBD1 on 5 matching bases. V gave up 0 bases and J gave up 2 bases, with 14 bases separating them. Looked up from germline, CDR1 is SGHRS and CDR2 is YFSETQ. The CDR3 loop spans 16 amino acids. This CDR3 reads CASSLGRGGANTEAFF. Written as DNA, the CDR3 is TGCGCCAGCAGCTTGGGGAGGGGAGGGGCCAACACTGAAGCTTTCTTT.

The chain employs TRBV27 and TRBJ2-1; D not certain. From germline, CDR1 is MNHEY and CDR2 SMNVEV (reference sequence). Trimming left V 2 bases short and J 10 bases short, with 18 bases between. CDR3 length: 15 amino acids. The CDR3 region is CASSLGRSLYGEQFF. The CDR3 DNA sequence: TGTGCCAGCAGTTTAGGGCGGTCCCTTTACGGGGAGCAGTTCTTC.

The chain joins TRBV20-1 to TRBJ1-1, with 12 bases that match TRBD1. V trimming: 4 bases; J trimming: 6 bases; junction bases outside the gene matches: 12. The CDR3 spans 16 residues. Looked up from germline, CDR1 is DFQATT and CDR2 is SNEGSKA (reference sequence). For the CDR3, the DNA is TGCAGTGCTATTCTTAGGGACAGGGGGCCGGGGCCTGAAGCTTTCTTT. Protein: CSAILRDRGPGPEAFF.